Listed below are T cell receptor beta chains from one sample, sequenced in a study of blood T cells in healthy people across ages. A single record per CDR3 protein comes from TCRdb applying MiXCR to the 5' RACE reads. The table has approximately 1,700,000 distinct CDR3 sequences, about two fifths seen once; the top ten hold under 25%. The source material was blood. The receptors stem from a human donor in good health. Both conserved end residues are part of each CDR3. The D gene is left open where the match is weak. Clone size, where shown, is once, few, many, or a class for clones that have expanded.

clone size: once; J gene: TRBJ2-5; D gene: NA; V gene: TRBV6-1; CDR3 DNA: TGTGCCAGCAGTGAAGGGTTGGTGACCCAGTACTTC; CDR3 protein: CASSEGLVTQYF
clone size: NA; J gene: TRBJ1-5; D gene: NA; V gene: TRBV12-3/TRBV12-4; CDR3 DNA: TGTGCCAGCAGCCCACAGCTCCAGTTGAATCAGCCCCAGCATTTT; CDR3 protein: CASSPQLQLNQPQHF
clone size: NA; J gene: TRBJ1-2; D gene: NA; V gene: TRBV4-2; CDR3 DNA: TGTGCCAGCAGTGGGGACGAGGTCGGCTATGGCTACACCTTC; CDR3 protein: CASSGDEVGYGYTF
clone size: NA; J gene: TRBJ2-5; D gene: NA; V gene: TRBV9; CDR3 DNA: TGTGCCAGCAGCGTGAACAGTGAAGAGACCCAGTACTTC; CDR3 protein: CASSVNSEETQYF
clone size: few; J gene: TRBJ2-5; D gene: TRBD2; V gene: TRBV9; CDR3 DNA: TGTGCCAGCAGCTCCCTTAGCGGGGGACAGATGCCCCAGTACTTC; CDR3 protein: CASSSLSGGQMPQYF
clone size: NA; J gene: TRBJ1-2; D gene: NA; V gene: TRBV7-2; CDR3 DNA: TGTGCCAGCAGCTTAGTATGGACGACGGGCTATGGCTACACCTTC; CDR3 protein: CASSLVWTTGYGYTF
clone size: NA; J gene: TRBJ1-2; D gene: NA; V gene: TRBV28; CDR3 DNA: TGTGCCAGCAGTTTCCCCGGACAGAGGGGATATGGCTACACCTTC; CDR3 protein: CASSFPGQRGYGYTF
clone size: few; J gene: TRBJ2-3; D gene: NA; V gene: TRBV7-9; CDR3 DNA: TGTGCCAGCAGCCCAGCCAGGGACGGAAGGGATACGCAGTATTTT; CDR3 protein: CASSPARDGRDTQYF
clone size: few; J gene: TRBJ1-2; D gene: NA; V gene: TRBV9; CDR3 DNA: TGTGCCAGCACCCGAAGCACGGCCGACTATGGCTACACCTTC; CDR3 protein: CASTRSTADYGYTF
clone size: NA; J gene: TRBJ1-5; D gene: NA; V gene: TRBV7-9; CDR3 DNA: TGTGCCGGCAGCTTAGCTCCCGGGGGGGGTCTGAACAATCAGCCCCAGCATTTT; CDR3 protein: CAGSLAPGGGLNNQPQHF
clone size: few; J gene: TRBJ1-1; D gene: TRBD1; V gene: TRBV29-1; CDR3 DNA: TGCAGCGTTCTTACACCGGACAGGGTTACTGAAGCTTTCTTT; CDR3 protein: CSVLTPDRVTEAFF
clone size: few; J gene: TRBJ1-5; D gene: NA; V gene: TRBV5-5; CDR3 DNA: TGTGCCAGCAGCCCCTTAGGGAGGGCGAACCTTAATCAGCCCCAGCATTTT; CDR3 protein: CASSPLGRANLNQPQHF
clone size: NA; J gene: TRBJ2-3; D gene: TRBD2; V gene: TRBV11-2; CDR3 DNA: TGTGCCAGCAGCCCCCAGCGGGGGGGACACACAGATACGCAGTATTTT; CDR3 protein: CASSPQRGGHTDTQYF
clone size: few; J gene: TRBJ2-1; D gene: NA; V gene: TRBV24-1; CDR3 DNA: TGTGCCACCAGATCCGAAGGCAATGAGCAGTTCTTC; CDR3 protein: CATRSEGNEQFF
clone size: few; J gene: TRBJ1-2; D gene: NA; V gene: TRBV7-2; CDR3 DNA: TGTGCCAGCAGCCTGAACGTCGACCGATACTATGGCTACACCTTC; CDR3 protein: CASSLNVDRYYGYTF
clone size: once; J gene: TRBJ2-1; D gene: NA; V gene: TRBV4-1; CDR3 DNA: TGCGCCAGTAGCCAAGAGCCGACGGGCCCCTCCTACAATGAGCAGTTCTTC; CDR3 protein: CASSQEPTGPSYNEQFF
clone size: NA; J gene: TRBJ2-7; D gene: NA; V gene: TRBV14; CDR3 DNA: TGTGCCAGCAGCCAAGATAGCACAGGGCCCTACGAGCAGTACTTC; CDR3 protein: CASSQDSTGPYEQYF
clone size: NA; J gene: TRBJ1-5; D gene: NA; V gene: TRBV6-2/TRBV6-3; CDR3 DNA: TGTGCCAGCAGTTCCTTCTTGGCCCTAGGAAATCAGCCCCAGCATTTT; CDR3 protein: CASSSFLALGNQPQHF
clone size: few; J gene: TRBJ2-4; D gene: NA; V gene: TRBV5-1; CDR3 DNA: TGCGCCAGCAGCTTGATCACAGACCAAAACATTCAGTACTTC; CDR3 protein: CASSLITDQNIQYF
clone size: few; J gene: TRBJ2-7; D gene: TRBD2; V gene: TRBV20-1; CDR3 DNA: TGCAGTGCTAGAGGACTAGCGGGGGGGCCGAGGGCCTACGAGCAGTACTTC; CDR3 protein: CSARGLAGGPRAYEQYF
clone size: NA; J gene: TRBJ2-1; D gene: NA; V gene: TRBV6-6; CDR3 DNA: TGTGCCAGCAGGGGCGAGTGGGGCCTTCACTACAATGAGCAGTTCTTC; CDR3 protein: CASRGEWGLHYNEQFF
clone size: few; J gene: TRBJ2-1; D gene: NA; V gene: TRBV6-5; CDR3 DNA: TGTGCCAGCAGTTACGGGTACCAAGAGACCCAGTTCTTC; CDR3 protein: CASSYGYQETQFF
clone size: NA; J gene: TRBJ1-2; D gene: TRBD1; V gene: TRBV7-9; CDR3 DNA: TGTGCCAGCAGCCGAAGCGGGGGGACAGCTCCTTCTAACTATGGCTACACCTTC; CDR3 protein: CASSRSGGTAPSNYGYTF
clone size: once; J gene: TRBJ1-1; D gene: NA; V gene: TRBV21-1; CDR3 DNA: TGTGCCAGCAGCAAAGGCGGTACAGGGGGAAGAATGAACACTGAAGCTTTCTTT; CDR3 protein: CASSKGGTGGRMNTEAFF
clone size: few; J gene: TRBJ2-3; D gene: NA; V gene: TRBV7-9; CDR3 DNA: TGTGCCAGCACCAACCCTCTAGCAAACACAGATACGCAGTATTTT; CDR3 protein: CASTNPLANTDTQYF
clone size: few; J gene: TRBJ1-2; D gene: NA; V gene: TRBV7-9; CDR3 DNA: TGTGCCAGCAGCCCCGAGGGTGTGGGCTACACCTTC; CDR3 protein: CASSPEGVGYTF
clone size: NA; J gene: TRBJ1-1; D gene: NA; V gene: TRBV11-1; CDR3 DNA: TGTGCCAGCACCTATTTCGGCGTGAACACTGAAGCTTTCTTT; CDR3 protein: CASTYFGVNTEAFF
clone size: NA; J gene: TRBJ2-5; D gene: NA; V gene: TRBV7-6; CDR3 DNA: TGTGCCAGCAGCGTTGTGTGGGGGGCAGAGACCCAGTACTTC; CDR3 protein: CASSVVWGAETQYF
clone size: NA; J gene: TRBJ2-3; D gene: NA; V gene: TRBV9; CDR3 DNA: TGTGCCAGCAGTCCCTCTGAGGGGCTATATACGCAGTATTTT; CDR3 protein: CASSPSEGLYTQYF
clone size: NA; J gene: TRBJ2-4; D gene: NA; V gene: TRBV7-2; CDR3 DNA: TGTGCCAGCAGCCCGTCTACGGGGTCGGAAGTTCAGTACTTC; CDR3 protein: CASSPSTGSEVQYF
clone size: NA; J gene: TRBJ2-7; D gene: NA; V gene: TRBV20-1; CDR3 DNA: TGCAGTGCTAGACTTATCGGGGGATCCTACGAGCAGTACTTC; CDR3 protein: CSARLIGGSYEQYF
clone size: few; J gene: TRBJ2-5; D gene: NA; V gene: TRBV5-1; CDR3 DNA: TGCGCCAGCAGCCTCGGACCGGTGGAGGGAGAGACCCAGTACTTC; CDR3 protein: CASSLGPVEGETQYF
clone size: NA; J gene: TRBJ1-1; D gene: TRBD1; V gene: TRBV3-1; CDR3 DNA: TGTGCCAGCAGCCAAGACAACAGGGGGATTTTCGATGAAGCTTTCTTT; CDR3 protein: CASSQDNRGIFDEAFF
clone size: few; J gene: TRBJ2-3; D gene: NA; V gene: TRBV6-5; CDR3 DNA: TGTGCCAGCAGTTACTATACGGGAATGACAGATACGCAGTATTTT; CDR3 protein: CASSYYTGMTDTQYF
clone size: few; J gene: TRBJ2-3; D gene: NA; V gene: TRBV11-2; CDR3 DNA: TGTGCCAGCAGCTTAGATCGAGGGGATGGACCAGATACGCAGTATTTT; CDR3 protein: CASSLDRGDGPDTQYF
clone size: few; J gene: TRBJ2-1; D gene: TRBD1; V gene: TRBV5-1; CDR3 DNA: TGCGCCAGCAGCCCCCTCTTTGGACAGGGGAATGAGCAGTTCTTC; CDR3 protein: CASSPLFGQGNEQFF
clone size: NA; J gene: TRBJ1-1; D gene: NA; V gene: TRBV20-1; CDR3 DNA: TGCAGTGCCCGCCTCGCGGAAGCTTTCTTT; CDR3 protein: CSARLAEAFF